The 14 T cell receptor beta chains below come from one sample, sequenced in a study of shared clonotypes between healthy human individuals. Assay used: immunoSEQ multiplex PCR; TCRdb lists only in-frame clones, some missing. The sample lists 400,000 to 600,000 clones, roughly 95% occurring once. The sequencing input was naive CD4+ T cells sorted from blood. Subset of the sample: CD45RA+ positively selected. The receptor source for this set is a woman aged 25 to 39 in good health.

V gene TRBV6-6 combines with J gene TRBJ1-1; D call uncertain. This CDR3 spans 13 amino acids. Germline V gene lookup returns CDR1 MNHNY and CDR2 SVGAGI (reference sequence). Trimming took 3 bases from V and 4 from J, leaving 9 bases between them. Here the CDR3 DNA reads TGTGCCAGCAGTTATTTTGTGGGCACTGAAGCTTTCTTT. Protein: CASSYFVGTEAFF.

The rearrangement links TRBV2 to TRBJ1-1, with D unclear. Germline lookup yields CDR1 SNHLY and CDR2 FYNNEI. The ends were cut back, 0 bases at V and 1 base at J, with 6 bases in the middle. The CDR3 contains 14 residues. The CDR3 sequence is CASSEAAQNTEAFF. The DNA for the CDR3 is TGTGCCAGCAGTGAAGCAGCCCAGAACACTGAAGCTTTCTTT.

The rearrangement links TRBV7-6 to TRBJ2-7; TRBD2 agrees at 7 bases. V was clipped by 6 bases and J by 5 bases; unmatched bases: 7. Germline lookup yields CDR1 SGHVS and CDR2 FNYEAQ. This CDR3 contains 13 residues. The CDR3 here is CASSPGGSDEQYF. Here the CDR3 DNA reads TGTGCCAGCAGTCCTGGCGGGAGCGACGAGCAGTACTTC.

V is TRBV29-1 and J is TRBJ2-7; TRBD2 might be the D (5 bases). Germline CDR1 SQVTM, CDR2 ANQGSEA. V dropped 4 bases and J dropped 3 bases, with 16 bases sitting between them. The CDR3 consists of 14 residues. The chain's CDR3 is CSVAGGSGFYEQYF. The CDR3 region has the DNA TGCAGCGTTGCGGGCGGCTCGGGGTTCTACGAGCAGTACTTC.

The CDR3 region is CASSLEGHLGYEQYF. The CDR3, as DNA: TGTGCCAGCAGTTTAGAGGGACATCTCGGCTACGAGCAGTACTTC. The chain is built from TRBV27 and TRBJ2-7; tentatively, D is TRBD1 (6 bases). The CDR3 is 15 residues long. Trimming took 2 bases from V and 3 from J, leaving 14 bases between them. Germline values: CDR1 MNHEY, CDR2 SMNVEV (reference sequence).

The chain is built from TRBV19 and TRBJ2-7; tentatively, D is TRBD2 (5 bases). Germline CDR1 LNHDA, CDR2 SQIVND (reference sequence). The CDR3 totals 14 residues. The V end was cut by 2 bases, the J end by 4 bases, with 12 bases between. CDR3 DNA sequence: TGTGCCAGTAGTATAACGACTACCGAATACGAGCAGTACTTC. This codes for CASSITTTEYEQYF. The variable domain in full, with the rest retrieved from reference TRBV19 and TRBJ2-7, is DGGITQSPKYLFRKEGQNVTLSCEQNLNHDAMYWYRQDPGQGLRLIYYSQIVNDFQKGDIAEGYSVSREKKESFPLTVTSAQKNPTAFYLCASSITTTEYEQYFGPGTRLTVT.

This chain connects TRBV6-1 to TRBJ2-7, with a possible D match to TRBD2 (5 bases). The V and J ends lost 7 bases and 0 bases respectively, with 13 bases between them. Germline CDR1 MNHNS, CDR2 SASEGT. There are 14 residues in the CDR3. The DNA of the CDR3 is TGTGCCAGCAAGGGCAGCGGCAGCTCCTACGAGCAGTACTTC. Translating gives CASKGSGSSYEQYF.

The CDR3 coding sequence is TGTGCCATCAGTTCTCTCGGGGGGACTAGGAGCACAGATACGCAGTATTTT. It is translated as CAISSLGGTRSTDTQYF. V is TRBV10-3 and J is TRBJ2-3, with 8 bases aligning to TRBD2. The CDR3 has 17 residues. Germline CDR1 reads ENHRY; CDR2 reads SYGVKD. The trim removed 5 bases at V and 0 bases at J, leaving 10 bases unmatched.

This clone was found a few times. V gene TRBV4-1 combines with J gene TRBJ1-5; D may be TRBD1 (6 bases). Trimming removed 0 bases from V and 3 bases from J, with 9 bases in between. Germline values: CDR1 MGHRA, CDR2 YSYEKL. This CDR3 spans 15 amino acids. The DNA of the CDR3 is TGCGCCAGCAGCCAAGAGGGGGCTACCAATCAGCCCCAGCATTTT. It is translated as CASSQEGATNQPQHF.

The CDR3 bases are TGTGCCAGCAGTGCGGGTTGGGAGTCAGATACGCAGTATTTT. Amino acid sequence: CASSAGWESDTQYF. The chain joins TRBV6-4 to TRBJ2-3; TRBD2 might be the D (5 bases). This CDR3 is 14 amino acids long. V lost 4 bases to trimming and J lost 4 bases, with 12 bases between them. Germline values: CDR1 MRHNA, CDR2 SNTAGT.

V usage is TRBV5-5 and J usage is TRBJ2-5; tentative D call: TRBD2 (5 bases). This CDR3 region has 13 residues. Germline CDR1 is SGHKS and CDR2 is YYEKEE (reference sequence). V lost 3 bases and J lost 4, with 10 bases in between. CDR3: CASSYTSRETQYF. The CDR3, as DNA: TGTGCCAGCAGCTATACTAGTAGAGAGACCCAGTACTTC.

The gene calls are TRBV9 and TRBJ1-1; D remains ambiguous. The CDR3 consists of 15 residues. Deletions cut 2 bases from V and 0 bases from J, with 11 bases between. Germline V gene data show CDR1 as SGDLS and CDR2 as YYNGEE. The CDR3 DNA reads as TGTGCCAGCAGCGTTGGCGGGCCCGTGAACACTGAAGCTTTCTTT. Protein product: CASSVGGPVNTEAFF.

In its sample, this clone was seen once. The chain couples TRBV28 to TRBJ2-7; D is uncertain. CDR3 length: 15 amino acids. Germline V CDR1 and CDR2: MDHEN, SYDVKM. With 4 bases removed from V and 0 bases from J, the gap between germline ends came to 13 bases. In DNA form, the CDR3 reads TGTGCCAGCAGTTCATACGGACCGAGCTCCTACGAGCAGTACTTC. Its protein is CASSSYGPSSYEQYF.

V and J are TRBV11-1 and TRBJ2-1, with D perhaps matching TRBD1 or TRBD2 (5 bases each). This CDR3 has 15 residues. V was trimmed by 2 bases and J by 7 bases, leaving 15 bases between them. Germline V gene lookup returns CDR1 SGHAT and CDR2 FQDESV (reference sequence). Written as DNA, the CDR3 is TGTGCCAGCAGCTTAACCGGGACCGGGGAGAATGAGCAGTTCTTC. This translates into CASSLTGTGENEQFF. Combining the CDR3 with reference TRBV11-1 and TRBJ2-1 gives the whole variable domain EAEVAQSPRYKITEKSQAVAFWCDPISGHATLYWYRQILGQGPELLVQFQDESVVDDSQLPKDRFSAERLKGVDSTLKIQPAELGDSAMYLCASSLTGTGENEQFFGPGTRLTVL.